This T cell receptor beta chain emerged from a study of T cell responses to AZD1222 COVID-19 vaccine. Study outcomes and limitations: Regions 160-218 and 743-854 held dominance among vaccine-associated CD4 TCRs, which spanned spike. Most donors were white British, females outnumbered males, and clonal diversity was possibly underestimated. Targeting of unmutated variant regions was reportedly seen in nearly half of spike-specific TCRs.

The CDR3 contains 15 residues. The germline V gene encodes CDR1 SGHRS and CDR2 YFSETQ. Deletions cut 3 bases from V and 4 bases from J, with 14 bases between. With respect to this clone: Its cognate antigen is unknown.

Sequencing was performed with immunoSEQ multiplex PCR; in TCRdb, only in-frame clones are kept and a portion is missing. The sample has 95,000 to 100,000 clones; 90% are singletons. This specimen consisted of peripheral blood, obtained on day 0 of AZD1222 vaccination. The rearrangement uses TRBV5-1 and TRBJ1-5, with D tentatively TRBD1 (6 bases). The receptor was isolated from an adult in good health. The DNA for the CDR3 is TGCGCCAGCAGCTCCGACGGACAGCCTAATCAGCCCCAGCATTTT. Residues: CASSSDGQPNQPQHF.